This T cell receptor (beta chain) was documented in a study of human T cells and chemical hapten exposure (dated by TCRdb to 2020 to 2022). Context from the whole study: For sensitization, 2% DPC in acetone was applied to a 2 cm by 2 cm area of upper inner arm skin. Patients additionally received weekly therapeutic DPC doses to the scalp throughout the approximately 25-week study period. Most of the patients in the cohort were female, and the cohort covered alopecia areata with under or over 50% scalp involvement, alopecia totalis and alopecia universalis. Patient blood was sampled pre-sensitization (week 0) and at 2, 6 and about 24 weeks after DPC sensitization. Around 29 alopecia patients provided blood for TCR sequencing at one to four time points (pre-sensitization, 2, 6 and 24 weeks). This study followed changes in the peripheral blood TCR repertoire in vivo during primary and secondary sensitization of alopecia patients to the hapten diphenylcyclopropenone (DPC). Libraries were pooled for sequencing, and per-sample TCR yields varied mainly because of small differences in library volumes within the pool. Patch testing was done on the upper back using Finn chambers containing 0.01% DPC, and results were scored after 6 days according to International Contact Dermatitis Research Group standards. Study-wide findings and limitations: Repeated subsampling changed both the strength of the expansion versus patch-test correlation and the threshold at which the correlation became significant. DPC sensitization did not change how many TCRs were above 1 in 1000 frequency, and no evidence was found of alterations in global repertoire structure. Because all patients had alopecia, a presumed autoimmune disease, the immune response of the patients might differ from that of healthy individuals. Significantly more large CDR3 similarity clusters were formed by expanded TCRs than by pre-sensitization or healthy control sets, consistent with antigen-driven responses. A positive correlation was found between the number of PT1 expanded TCRs and patch test score, with significance reached at thresholds 8, 16 and 32 but not 4.

This clonotype has at least ten counts. Its binding antigen is unknown. One base away there is no much larger clone; base qualities are not given. Library prep was done by RACE. Instrument on record: NextSeq 500. Library preparation attached unique molecular identifiers to individual cDNA molecules for quantitative, reproducible TCR counting. Each blood RNA sample was used to sequence both TCR alpha and TCR beta chains. For the original study's pipeline: A median of around 100,000 TCRs per sample was observed, with a range of roughly 20,000 to 700,000. The Decombinator software suite was used to annotate V, J and CDR3 in the TCR reads. For the PS versus PT1 abundance plots, all samples were subsampled to the same number of TCRs (28,000). Expanded TCRs were defined as absent before sensitization and observed at least eight times at the 2-week time point. The public reads were run again by TCRdb, first through fastp at Q25 and then through MiXCR, and only productive beta chains were kept. Rows matching on CDR3 protein sequence are summarized as one entry with the most common DNA and genes. TCRdb's processing, not the study's, gives the V and J calls here. The sample contains under 65,000 distinct CDR3 sequences, less than 9.5% of them found a single time. Roughly 4% of the sample is held by the ten biggest clonotypes.

CDR1 and CDR2, per the germline V gene, are KGHSH and LQKENI. The CDR3 measures 16 amino acids from cysteine to phenylalanine. The CDR3 DNA has 48 bases and is translated from base 1. V sheds 3 bases and J sheds 7 bases, leaving 19 bases between their ends. This specimen's time point label, interpreted: patch test 1, 2 weeks after DPC sensitization. According to the study, the label for this sample's treatment or condition signals: therapeutic diphenylcyclopropenone sensitization with weekly scalp DPC. At each patch-test visit, blood was drawn before the patch test was applied. Eligible patients were aged 18 to 70, diagnosed with alopecia, deemed suitable for DPC therapy, and excluded if pregnant. Total RNA was extracted from unfractionated whole blood collected in Tempus Blood RNA tubes.

The chain uses TRBV18 and TRBJ1-5; D gene: possibly TRBD1, on 6 matching bases. The material was whole blood, obtained in connection with sensitization to the hapten diphenylcyclopropenone (DPC). The sequence was collected from a woman in her fifties or sixties with alopecia areata. Some clones in this sample may be carry-over from other donors' samples. The DNA sequence is as follows: TGTGCCAGCTCACCCTCCGGGGCCAAGGGGACACAGCCCCAGCATTTT. It specifies CASSPSGAKGTQPQHF.